These 4 T cell receptor beta chains were sequenced from one sample in a study of cytomegalovirus exposure and HLA in healthy donors. Both 60 Vbeta primers and 13 Jbeta primers went into the PCR. Assay: immunoSEQ multiplex PCR; the TCRdb copy retains only in-frame clones and omits some. The sample records about 70,000 clones, around 68% being singletons. The sequenced material came from PBMCs. These TCRs come from a man aged 35 to 55 in good health and CMV-seropositive.

The chain links TRBV6-6 to TRBJ2-2; D is uncertain. The germline gives CDR1 MNHNY, CDR2 SVGAGI (reference sequence). Trimming pared 7 bases from V and 2 bases from J, leaving 11 bases between. The CDR3 sequence is 14 residues long. This chain's CDR3 is CASTAWANTGELFF. CDR3 nucleotides: TGTGCCAGCACCGCCTGGGCCAACACCGGGGAGCTGTTTTTT.

Turning to this clone: An end of the junction differs from the germline gene, which may be a read error. The V call is TRBV7-7, the J call TRBJ2-3, with 14 bases fitting TRBD2. The V gene's germline CDR1 is SSHAT and CDR2 FNYEAQ (reference sequence). The CDR3 covers 18 residues. This chain's CDR3 is CASSPGLAGATSTDTQYF. In nucleotides, the CDR3 is TGTGCTAGCAGCCCGGGACTAGCGGGGGCAACTAGCACAGATACGCAGTATTTT. The full variable domain, in which reference TRBV7-7 and TRBJ2-3 provide the parts outside the CDR3, is GAGVSQSPRYKVTKRGQDVTLRCDPISSHATLYWYQQALGQGPEFLTYFNYEAQPDKSGLPSDRFSAERPEGSISTLTIQRTEQRDSAMYRCASSPGLAGATSTDTQYFGPGTRLTVL.

The V and J genes are TRBV19 and TRBJ2-2, with D tentatively TRBD1 (6 bases). Germline assignment: CDR1 LNHDA and CDR2 SQIVND (reference sequence). V lost 6 bases and J lost 1, with 9 bases in between. The CDR3 length is 14 residues. The CDR3 DNA reads TGTGCCAGTAGAAAGACAGGGAACACCGGGGAGCTGTTTTTT. This codes for CASRKTGNTGELFF.

This chain connects TRBV19 to TRBJ2-7; 12 bases line up with TRBD2. Per germline, CDR1 LNHDA and CDR2 SQIVND (reference sequence). The CDR3 is 14 residues long. V shed 9 bases and J 4 bases; nucleotides not matched to a gene: 7. In DNA, the CDR3 is TGTGCCAGCAAAGGACTAGCGGGATCGTACGAGCAGTACTTC. Translated: CASKGLAGSYEQYF.